This T cell receptor (beta chain) was obtained from a study of shared clonotypes between healthy human individuals. The study, taken as a whole, reports: Specimens sampled were limited to blood, with tissue repertoires likely differing.

The CDR3 sequence is 20 residues long. The V gene end was trimmed by 0 bases and the J gene end by 1 base; junction bases not matched to a gene: 15. Germline assignment: CDR1 MGHRA and CDR2 YSYEKL. A word on this clone: What it binds is unknown.

The repertoire was sequenced with immunoSEQ multiplex PCR; TCRdb's copy has only in-frame clones and lacks some. The sample gives approximately 1,000,000 clones, about four fifths of which show up once; about 0.52% is in the top ten. The TCR originated in a man younger than 30 in good health. Some clones in this sample may be carry-over from other donors' samples. This chain connects TRBV4-1 to TRBJ1-1, with 9 positions matching TRBD1. Sequences were obtained from memory CD4+ T cells from PBMCs. Stated subset: CD45RA-negative fraction. The DNA of the CDR3 is TGCGCCAGCAGCCAAGAGAAATGGACAGGGGAACCTGTAGGGAACACTGAAGCTTTCTTT. As protein: CASSQEKWTGEPVGNTEAFF.